The 21 T cell receptor beta chains reported below all come from one sample, sequenced in a study of blood T cells in healthy people across ages (dated by TCRdb to between 2014 and 2017). To prepare the library, 5' RACE was applied. Instrument on record: Illumina HiSeq 2500. A second roughly 6 to 12 cycle PCR used a sample-barcoded 5' primer and a J-beta primer mix. Clones were called with MiXCR by TCRdb after fastp trimmed the public reads at Q25, and only in-frame beta chains were retained. Each entry is one CDR3 protein sequence, shown with its most common DNA and genes. Here the sample has about 320,000 distinct CDR3 sequences; roughly a quarter occur a single time. About 30% of the sample goes to the ten largest clones. Specimen: blood. The origin of the receptors is a woman between 65 and 79 years old in good health.

The chain recombines TRBV29-1 with TRBJ2-3; D is ambiguous. This CDR3 region has 15 residues. Trimming took off 7 bases at V and 0 bases at J, with 17 bases between the two ends. CDR1 and CDR2 from the germline V gene are SQVTM and ANQGSEA. CDR3 in amino acids: CSAPSWNPSTDTQYF. For the CDR3, the DNA is TGCAGCGCCCCGTCGTGGAACCCCAGCACAGATACGCAGTATTTT.

The rearrangement joins TRBV5-1 to TRBJ2-7; TRBD2 agrees at 14 bases. Near its end, the DNA agrees better with TRBJ2-1, so the J call may be wrong. Germline CDR1 and CDR2: SGHRS and YFSETQ. The CDR3 length is 15 residues. CDR3 loop: CASSTTSGGANEQFF. CDR3 nucleotide sequence: TGCGCCAGCAGCACGACTAGCGGGGGGGCCAATGAGCAGTTCTTC.

The chain has TRBV7-3 and TRBJ2-3; TRBD2 agrees at 7 bases. Per the germline V gene, CDR1 is SGHTA and CDR2 is FQGTGA. With 3 bases clipped from V and 0 bases from J, the junction kept 3 bases outside the gene matches. There are 15 residues in the CDR3. The CDR3 DNA reads as TGTGCCAGCAGCTTGGGAGGGACTAGCACAGATACGCAGTATTTT. This codes for CASSLGGTSTDTQYF.

In its sample, this clonotype was seen a few times. This rearrangement joins TRBV7-3 to TRBJ2-5; D uncertain. CDR1 is SGHTA, CDR2 FQGTGA, per germline. The CDR3 is made up of 14 amino acids. V lost 5 bases and J 3 bases, leaving 13 bases between the germline ends. The CDR3 sequence is CASSLSSVEETQYF. CDR3 DNA sequence: TGTGCCAGCAGCCTATCATCGGTAGAAGAGACCCAGTACTTC.

The chain employs TRBV29-1 and TRBJ2-7; maybe TRBD2 (6 bases). CDR3 length: 16 residues. Looked up from germline, CDR1 is SQVTM and CDR2 is ANQGSEA. The V and J ends lost 6 bases and 8 bases respectively, with 29 bases between them. CDR3 region: CSVTSQPALANLQQYF. The CDR3, as DNA: TGCAGCGTCACATCACAGCCGGCACTAGCTAATCTGCAGCAGTACTTC.

J is TRBJ2-5 and V is TRBV6-5; no clear D gene. The CDR3 sequence is 15 residues long. CDR1 and CDR2 from the germline V gene are MNHEY and SVGAGI. The V end was cut by 2 bases, the J end by 2 bases, with 12 bases between. The CDR3 reads CASSYAGRPQETQYF. The DNA of the CDR3 is TGTGCCAGCAGTTACGCCGGACGTCCTCAAGAGACCCAGTACTTC.

The CDR3 DNA sequence: TGTGCCAGCAGGAGAGGGAGCACAGATACGCAGTATTTT. Translation: CASRRGSTDTQYF. The chain is built from TRBV6-5 and TRBJ2-3; TRBD2 is a possible D gene (5 bases). The CDR3 covers 13 residues. CDR1 and CDR2 from the germline V gene are MNHEY and SVGAGI. V gave up 6 bases and J gave up 0 bases, with 7 bases separating them.

Only a few counts were recorded for this clonotype. V usage is TRBV6-5 and J usage is TRBJ1-5; 12 bases map to TRBD1. J lost 13 bases, V lost 10 bases, and 11 bases had no gene match. Germline values: CDR1 MNHEY, CDR2 SVGAGI. The CDR3 runs 13 residues. CDR3 sequence reads: CATSPGQGAPQHF. The CDR3, as DNA: TGTGCCACCTCACCGGGACAGGGGGCTCCACAGCATTTT.

This clonotype has a handful of counts. This chain connects TRBV7-2 to TRBJ2-5; D uncertain. The tail of the sequence fits TRBJ2-7 better, so the J call may be wrong. Per germline, CDR1 SGHTA and CDR2 FQGNSA. The CDR3 contains 14 residues. The CDR3 loop reads CASSLGLNTYEQYF. In nucleotides, the CDR3 is TGTGCCAGCAGCTTAGGACTGAATACCTACGAGCAGTACTTC.

This clonotype has only a few counts. The chain carries TRBV4-1 and TRBJ1-2; 8 nucleotides line up with TRBD1. The CDR3 has 18 amino acids. Germline CDR1 and CDR2: MGHRA and YSYEKL. J gave up 1 base and V 0 bases, and 10 bases lay outside the gene matches. The CDR3 protein is CASSQDMGGQDINYGYTF. In DNA form, the CDR3 reads TGCGCCAGCAGCCAAGATATGGGGGGACAGGATATTAACTATGGCTACACCTTC.

V is TRBV20-1 and J is TRBJ2-7; TRBD2 agrees at 9 bases. The germline CDR1 and CDR2 sequences are DFQATT and SNEGSKA (reference sequence). The V segment lost 0 bases and the J segment 2 bases; nucleotides outside the gene matches: 8. This CDR3 comprises 16 residues. The CDR3 nucleotides are TGCAGTGCTAGAGATATTGGCGCTAGCGGGGCCTACGAGCAGTACTTC. It specifies CSARDIGASGAYEQYF.

The V and J genes are TRBV3-1 and TRBJ1-2; D unresolved. Trimming cost V 3 bases and J 3 bases, with 14 bases left between them. This CDR3 is 15 amino acids long. The germline V gene has CDR1 LGHDT and CDR2 YNNKEL (reference sequence). The CDR3 protein is CASSHSTYPHYGYTF. CDR3 in DNA: TGTGCCAGCAGCCATTCAACCTACCCTCACTATGGCTACACCTTC.

This clonotype was seen repeatedly, ten times or more. The chain couples TRBV29-1 to TRBJ2-4; the D gene is possibly TRBD1 (6 bases). CDR1 is SQVTM and CDR2 is ANQGSEA in the germline V gene. The length of the CDR3 is 14 residues. V was pared by 6 bases and J by 6 bases, with 18 bases between. CDR3 nucleotide sequence: TGCAGCGTGGTCGTTGCAGGGGCACTAAACATTCAGTACTTC. Encoded protein: CSVVVAGALNIQYF.

This clonotype was counted between two and nine times. The chain employs TRBV20-1 and TRBJ2-6; D gene uncertain. This CDR3 has 13 amino acids. Per germline, CDR1 DFQATT and CDR2 SNEGSKA (reference sequence). V lost 6 bases and J 0 bases, leaving 6 bases between the germline ends. CDR3 nucleotides: TGCAGTGCGAAGGACTCTGGGGCCAACGTCCTGACTTTC. Amino acid sequence: CSAKDSGANVLTF.

Notes on this clonotype: A junction boundary mismatches the germline segment, possibly from a read error. V is TRBV4-2 and J is TRBJ2-1, with D possibly TRBD2 on 5 matching bases. The CDR3 is 11 amino acids. Germline assignment: CDR1 LGHNA and CDR2 YNFKEQ. The CDR3: CASSQDRLRAF. In nucleotides, the CDR3 is TGTGCCAGCAGCCAAGATCGACTAAGGGCGTTC.

This clonotype occurred a few times. V gene TRBV20-1 combines with J gene TRBJ2-3; the match to TRBD2 covers 10 bases. The CDR3 runs to 14 residues. Trimming took 4 bases from V and 2 from J; bases not matched to a gene: 3. Germline V gene lookup returns CDR1 DFQATT and CDR2 SNEGSKA (reference sequence). Here the CDR3 DNA reads TGCAGTGCTACACTAGCGGGGTACACAGATACGCAGTATTTT. Protein: CSATLAGYTDTQYF.

Here the CDR3 reads CASSLTRRGTQYF. DNA of the CDR3: TGTGCCAGCAGCTTGACCAGAAGGGGGACCCAGTACTTC. The rearrangement joins TRBV7-8 to TRBJ2-1; TRBD1 is a possible D gene (5 bases). The end of the DNA is better explained by TRBJ2-5, so the J call may be wrong. Germline values: CDR1 SGHVS, CDR2 FQNEAQ. The CDR3 has 13 amino acids.

This clonotype has just a few counts. This sequence joins TRBV5-1 and TRBJ2-1, with 8 positions matching TRBD2. Per the germline V gene, CDR1 is SGHRS and CDR2 is YFSETQ. With V trimmed by 0 bases and J by 5 bases, 7 bases remained unmatched. CDR3 length equals 16 residues. In DNA form, the CDR3 reads TGCGCCAGCAGCTTGGCCTCAGCGGGAGTCAACAATGAGCAGTTCTTC. Translation: CASSLASAGVNNEQFF.

The V gene is TRBV7-2, the J gene TRBJ1-6, with TRBD1 identical over 9 bases. This CDR3 is built from 17 residues. CDR1 and CDR2 (germline): SGHTA, FQGNSA. Losses at the gene ends were 5 bases for V and 0 bases for J; bases not matched to a gene: 5. The CDR3, as DNA: TGTGCCAGCAGCCGGGACAGGGCGGGCTCCTATAATTCACCCCTCCACTTT. It yields the protein CASSRDRAGSYNSPLHF.

This clonotype was seen a handful of times. CDR3: CSAVGGAVPDTQYF. For the CDR3, the DNA is TGCAGTGCAGTGGGGGGAGCGGTGCCTGATACGCAGTATTTT. The rearrangement uses TRBV20-1 and TRBJ2-3, with D perhaps TRBD2 (6 bases). Germline values: CDR1 DFQATT, CDR2 SNEGSKA (reference sequence). Deletions cut 6 bases from V and 6 bases from J, with 19 bases between. There are 14 residues in the CDR3.

The gene calls are TRBV6-6 and TRBJ2-3, with a tentative D call TRBD1 (5 bases). This CDR3 spans 12 amino acids. V shed 6 bases and J shed 6 bases, with 10 bases lying between them. The germline CDR1 and CDR2 sequences are MNHNY and SVGAGI (reference sequence). This CDR3 is CASSPGWDTQYF. CDR3 sequence (DNA): TGTGCCAGCAGCCCAGGGTGGGATACGCAGTATTTT.